Listed below are T cell receptor beta chains from one sample, sequenced in a study of HIV-infected patients and healthy controls. TCRdb fed the 5' RACE reads into MiXCR, producing one record per CDR3 protein. Here the sample spans 12,000 or so distinct CDR3 sequences, around 9.3% being singletons. This material consisted of blood, taken before antiretroviral therapy. The receptor set was obtained from an adult with HIV infection. The donor label of this sample is uncertain. Both conserved end residues are part of each CDR3. Fields, in order: CDR3 length, D gene, clone size, V gene, J gene, CDR3 protein, CDR3 DNA. A D gene is named only where the DNA matches it firmly. Clone size appears in some rows only: once, few, many, or a class for an expanded clone.

cdr3_length: 14; d_call: NA; clone_size: many; v_call: TRBV20-1; j_call: TRBJ2-3; cdr3_aa: CSAASRVQTDTQYF; cdr3_nt: TGCAGTGCTGCATCCAGGGTGCAGACAGATACGCAGTATTTT
cdr3_length: 17; d_call: TRBD2; clone_size: NA; v_call: TRBV6-5; j_call: TRBJ2-3; cdr3_aa: CASSSRTSGRGKDTQYF; cdr3_nt: TGTGCCAGCAGCTCCCGGACTAGCGGGAGAGGAAAAGATACGCAGTATTTT
cdr3_length: 14; d_call: TRBD1; clone_size: many; v_call: TRBV6-6; j_call: TRBJ2-7; cdr3_aa: CASSTPTGIYEQYF; cdr3_nt: TGTGCCAGCAGTACGCCGACAGGGATCTACGAGCAGTACTTC
cdr3_length: 12; d_call: NA; clone_size: medium-sized; v_call: TRBV6-4; j_call: TRBJ2-3; cdr3_aa: CASSDEGDTQYF; cdr3_nt: TGTGCCAGCAGTGACGAGGGGGATACGCAGTATTTT
cdr3_length: 15; d_call: NA; clone_size: few; v_call: TRBV6-1; j_call: TRBJ2-6; cdr3_aa: CASRVEISGANVLTF; cdr3_nt: TGTGCCAGCAGGGTGGAGATCTCTGGGGCCAACGTCCTGACTTTC
cdr3_length: 14; d_call: NA; clone_size: many; v_call: TRBV25-1; j_call: TRBJ2-4; cdr3_aa: CASYRDMAKNIQYF; cdr3_nt: TGTGCCAGTTACAGGGACATGGCCAAAAACATTCAGTACTTC
cdr3_length: 11; d_call: NA; clone_size: many; v_call: TRBV7-9; j_call: TRBJ2-1; cdr3_aa: CASSLWGEQFF; cdr3_nt: TGTGCCAGCAGCTTATGGGGTGAGCAGTTCTTC
cdr3_length: 14; d_call: NA; clone_size: many; v_call: TRBV24-1; j_call: TRBJ2-2; cdr3_aa: CATSWGRDTGELFF; cdr3_nt: TGTGCCACCAGTTGGGGGCGGGACACCGGGGAGCTGTTTTTT
cdr3_length: 14; d_call: NA; clone_size: many; v_call: TRBV18; j_call: TRBJ2-5; cdr3_aa: CASSPDRVQETQYF; cdr3_nt: TGTGCCAGCTCACCGGACAGAGTCCAAGAGACCCAGTACTTC
cdr3_length: 13; d_call: NA; clone_size: many; v_call: TRBV3-1; j_call: TRBJ1-2; cdr3_aa: CASSREGGNGYTF; cdr3_nt: TGTGCCAGCAGCCGAGAGGGAGGCAATGGCTACACCTTC
cdr3_length: 16; d_call: NA; clone_size: few; v_call: TRBV10-3; j_call: TRBJ2-2; cdr3_aa: CAISEFAERTTGELFF; cdr3_nt: TGTGCCATCAGTGAGTTCGCGGAACGAACCACCGGGGAGCTGTTTTTT
cdr3_length: 13; d_call: TRBD2; clone_size: many; v_call: TRBV29-1; j_call: TRBJ2-7; cdr3_aa: CSVVAERGYEQYF; cdr3_nt: TGCAGCGTTGTGGCCGAGCGGGGGTACGAGCAGTACTTC
cdr3_length: 13; d_call: TRBD1; clone_size: many; v_call: TRBV7-3; j_call: TRBJ2-7; cdr3_aa: CASSTGQGNEQYF; cdr3_nt: TGTGCCAGCAGCACGGGACAGGGGAACGAGCAGTACTTC
cdr3_length: 15; d_call: TRBD1; clone_size: NA; v_call: TRBV27; j_call: TRBJ2-7; cdr3_aa: CASSDLGQGVDEQYF; cdr3_nt: TGTGCCAGCAGTGACCTGGGACAGGGAGTTGACGAGCAGTACTTC
cdr3_length: 15; d_call: NA; clone_size: medium-sized; v_call: TRBV5-4; j_call: TRBJ2-5; cdr3_aa: CASSLDPSFGETQYF; cdr3_nt: TGTGCCAGCAGCTTAGACCCATCCTTTGGAGAGACCCAGTACTTC
cdr3_length: 14; d_call: NA; clone_size: many; v_call: TRBV6-5; j_call: TRBJ2-7; cdr3_aa: CASSSPGFSYEQYF; cdr3_nt: TGTGCCAGCAGTTCCCCAGGGTTCTCCTACGAGCAGTACTTC
cdr3_length: 15; d_call: TRBD1; clone_size: many; v_call: TRBV14; j_call: TRBJ1-2; cdr3_aa: CASSQGGGAGGGYTF; cdr3_nt: TGTGCCAGCAGCCAAGGAGGGGGCGCGGGCGGTGGCTACACCTTC
cdr3_length: 17; d_call: NA; clone_size: many; v_call: TRBV9; j_call: TRBJ2-4; cdr3_aa: CASSVEGGQQRRNIQYF; cdr3_nt: TGTGCCAGCAGCGTAGAAGGAGGGCAGCAGCGTAGAAACATTCAGTACTTC
cdr3_length: 16; d_call: NA; clone_size: many; v_call: TRBV6-5; j_call: TRBJ2-7; cdr3_aa: CASSYRQVLSSYEQYF; cdr3_nt: TGTGCCAGCAGTTACAGACAGGTTCTCAGCTCCTACGAGCAGTACTTC
cdr3_length: 16; d_call: TRBD2; clone_size: many; v_call: TRBV5-4; j_call: TRBJ2-3; cdr3_aa: CASSYLSGPPQDTQYF; cdr3_nt: TGTGCCAGCAGCTACCTTAGCGGGCCACCCCAGGATACGCAGTATTTT
cdr3_length: 14; d_call: NA; clone_size: NA; v_call: TRBV4-2; j_call: TRBJ1-5; cdr3_aa: CASSQEGADQPQHF; cdr3_nt: TGTGCCAGCAGCCAAGAGGGGGCTGATCAGCCCCAGCATTTT
cdr3_length: 12; d_call: NA; clone_size: medium-sized; v_call: TRBV7-6; j_call: TRBJ2-7; cdr3_aa: CASSFIGHEQYF; cdr3_nt: TGTGCCAGCAGCTTTATAGGGCACGAGCAGTACTTC
cdr3_length: 21; d_call: TRBD1; clone_size: medium-sized; v_call: TRBV12-3/TRBV12-4; j_call: TRBJ2-4; cdr3_aa: CASSPRLGQGISNLAKNIQYF; cdr3_nt: TGTGCCAGCAGTCCACGCCTCGGACAGGGAATCTCAAACCTAGCCAAAAACATTCAGTACTTC
cdr3_length: 14; d_call: NA; clone_size: many; v_call: TRBV7-2; j_call: TRBJ2-5; cdr3_aa: CASSLGRGMETQYF; cdr3_nt: TGTGCCAGCAGCTTAGGTCGGGGGATGGAGACCCAGTACTTC
cdr3_length: 15; d_call: NA; clone_size: NA; v_call: TRBV4-3; j_call: TRBJ1-1; cdr3_aa: CASSQVTGARTEAFF; cdr3_nt: TGCGCCAGCAGCCAAGTAACGGGAGCCCGCACTGAAGCTTTCTTT
cdr3_length: 13; d_call: NA; clone_size: many; v_call: TRBV12-3/TRBV12-4; j_call: TRBJ1-5; cdr3_aa: CASSSQTRYPQHF; cdr3_nt: TGTGCCAGCAGTTCTCAAACACGATACCCCCAGCATTTT
cdr3_length: 14; d_call: NA; clone_size: many; v_call: TRBV7-2; j_call: TRBJ2-7; cdr3_aa: CASSVETGLYEQYF; cdr3_nt: TGTGCCAGCAGCGTAGAGACAGGACTCTACGAGCAGTACTTC
cdr3_length: 16; d_call: NA; clone_size: many; v_call: TRBV2; j_call: TRBJ2-7; cdr3_aa: CASSEDYMELPYEQYF; cdr3_nt: TGTGCCAGCAGTGAAGACTATATGGAGTTACCCTACGAGCAGTACTTC
cdr3_length: 13; d_call: TRBD1; clone_size: NA; v_call: TRBV3-1; j_call: TRBJ1-2; cdr3_aa: CAISRQGPDGYTF; cdr3_nt: TGTGCCATCAGCCGACAGGGGCCGGATGGCTACACCTTC
cdr3_length: 13; d_call: NA; clone_size: many; v_call: TRBV7-8; j_call: TRBJ2-3; cdr3_aa: CASSFLTADTQYF; cdr3_nt: TGTGCCAGCAGCTTCCTTACTGCAGATACGCAGTATTTT
cdr3_length: 13; d_call: NA; clone_size: many; v_call: TRBV9; j_call: TRBJ1-1; cdr3_aa: CASAYGGNTEAFF; cdr3_nt: TGTGCCAGCGCCTATGGAGGAAACACTGAAGCTTTCTTT
cdr3_length: 14; d_call: NA; clone_size: many; v_call: TRBV5-5; j_call: TRBJ1-5; cdr3_aa: CASSFGIGNQPQHF; cdr3_nt: TGTGCCAGCAGCTTTGGGATTGGCAATCAGCCCCAGCATTTT
cdr3_length: 16; d_call: NA; clone_size: many; v_call: TRBV6-5; j_call: TRBJ1-6; cdr3_aa: CASTKGQISYNSPLHF; cdr3_nt: TGTGCCAGCACTAAGGGGCAGATCTCCTATAATTCACCCCTCCACTTT
cdr3_length: 13; d_call: NA; clone_size: medium-sized; v_call: TRBV29-1; j_call: TRBJ1-2; cdr3_aa: CSATGTVVSGYTF; cdr3_nt: TGCAGCGCCACCGGGACGGTCGTCTCTGGCTACACCTTC
cdr3_length: 14; d_call: NA; clone_size: medium-sized; v_call: TRBV5-1; j_call: TRBJ2-5; cdr3_aa: CASSLAPAEETQYF; cdr3_nt: TGCGCCAGCAGCTTGGCCCCAGCGGAAGAGACCCAGTACTTC
cdr3_length: 16; d_call: TRBD2; clone_size: many; v_call: TRBV7-2; j_call: TRBJ2-1; cdr3_aa: CASSSRGLAGGNEQFF; cdr3_nt: TGTGCCAGCAGCTCCCGCGGACTAGCGGGGGGAAATGAGCAGTTCTTC
cdr3_length: 15; d_call: NA; clone_size: many; v_call: TRBV6-5; j_call: TRBJ2-3; cdr3_aa: CASSYPAGLGDTQYF; cdr3_nt: TGTGCCAGCAGTTACCCTGCAGGGTTAGGAGATACGCAGTATTTT
cdr3_length: 12; d_call: NA; clone_size: large; v_call: TRBV7-9; j_call: TRBJ2-3; cdr3_aa: CASSWSTDTQYF; cdr3_nt: TGTGCCAGCAGCTGGTCCACAGATACGCAGTATTTT
cdr3_length: 14; d_call: TRBD1; clone_size: many; v_call: TRBV24-1; j_call: TRBJ2-3; cdr3_aa: CATSRTGGTDTQYF; cdr3_nt: TGTGCCACCAGTCGGACAGGGGGCACAGATACGCAGTATTTT
cdr3_length: 15; d_call: NA; clone_size: NA; v_call: TRBV5-1; j_call: TRBJ1-1; cdr3_aa: CASSLVIGGGTEAFF; cdr3_nt: TGCGCCAGCAGCTTGGTGATTGGGGGGGGCACTGAAGCTTTCTTT
cdr3_length: 15; d_call: NA; clone_size: NA; v_call: TRBV25-1; j_call: TRBJ1-4; cdr3_aa: CASSDPTGPHEKLFF; cdr3_nt: TGTGCCAGCAGTGACCCGACAGGCCCCCATGAAAAACTGTTTTTT
cdr3_length: 16; d_call: TRBD2; clone_size: NA; v_call: TRBV5-1; j_call: TRBJ2-2; cdr3_aa: CASSPTGLANTGELFF; cdr3_nt: TGCGCCAGCAGCCCCACCGGACTAGCAAACACCGGGGAGCTGTTTTTT
cdr3_length: 14; d_call: NA; clone_size: many; v_call: TRBV6-1; j_call: TRBJ1-6; cdr3_aa: CASSTRSFNSPLHF; cdr3_nt: TGTGCCAGCAGTACCCGGAGTTTTAATTCACCCCTCCACTTT
cdr3_length: 14; d_call: TRBD1; clone_size: NA; v_call: TRBV2; j_call: TRBJ1-4; cdr3_aa: CASRERTGNEKLFF; cdr3_nt: TGTGCCAGCAGGGAGAGGACAGGGAATGAAAAACTGTTTTTT